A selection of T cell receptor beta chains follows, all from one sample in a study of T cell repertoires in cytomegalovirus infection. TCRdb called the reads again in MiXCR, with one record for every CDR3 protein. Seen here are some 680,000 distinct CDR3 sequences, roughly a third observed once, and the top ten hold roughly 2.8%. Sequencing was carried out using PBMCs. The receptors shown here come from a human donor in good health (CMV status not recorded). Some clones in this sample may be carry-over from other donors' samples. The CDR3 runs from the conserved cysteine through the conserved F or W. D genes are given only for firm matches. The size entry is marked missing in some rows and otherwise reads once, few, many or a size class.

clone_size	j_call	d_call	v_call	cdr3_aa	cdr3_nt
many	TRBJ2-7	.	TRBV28	CASSPQVEQYF	TGTGCCAGCAGTCCCCAGGTCGAGCAGTACTTC
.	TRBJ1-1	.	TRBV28	CASSFQGRPVNTEALF	TGTGCCAGCAGTTTTCAAGGGAGACCGGTGAACACTGAAGCTTTATTT
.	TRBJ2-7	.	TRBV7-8	CASSLGTIITYEQYF	TGTGCCAGCAGCCTCGGGACAATTATAACCTACGAGCAGTACTTC
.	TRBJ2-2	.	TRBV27	CASSFLGQYTGELFF	TGTGCCAGCAGTTTCCTGGGGCAGTACACCGGGGAGCTGTTTTTT
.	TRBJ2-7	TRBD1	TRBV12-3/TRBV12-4	CASSHRGSEQYF	TGTGCCAGCAGTCACAGGGGCTCCGAGCAGTACTTC
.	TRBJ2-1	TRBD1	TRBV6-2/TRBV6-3	CASSRDRGFYNEQFF	TGTGCCAGCAGCCGGGACAGGGGTTTCTACAATGAGCAGTTCTTC
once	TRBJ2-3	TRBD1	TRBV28	CASRTGYEGTDTQYF	TGTGCCAGCAGGACAGGGTATGAGGGCACAGATACGCAGTATTTT
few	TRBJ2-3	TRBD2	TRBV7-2	CASSLDISGGTDTQYF	TGTGCCAGCAGCTTAGATATTAGCGGGGGCACAGATACGCAGTATTTT
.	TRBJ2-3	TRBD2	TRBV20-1	CSASRTVEGGRVGTDTQYF	TGCAGTGCCTCTCGAACGGTGGAAGGAGGGAGGGTTGGCACAGATACGCAGTATTTT
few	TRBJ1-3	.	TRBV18	CASSPDSPYSGNTIYF	TGTGCCAGCTCACCAGACAGCCCCTACTCTGGAAACACCATATATTTT
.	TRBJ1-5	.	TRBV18	CASSPPIGTDSNQPQHF	TGTGCCAGCTCACCACCGATAGGGACGGATAGCAATCAGCCCCAGCATTTT
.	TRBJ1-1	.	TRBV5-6	CASSLERGIAEAFF	TGTGCCAGCAGCTTGGAACGGGGCATAGCTGAAGCTTTCTTT
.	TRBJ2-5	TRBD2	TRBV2	CASSEERGGQETQYF	TGTGCCAGCAGTGAAGAGCGGGGGGGCCAAGAGACCCAGTACTTC
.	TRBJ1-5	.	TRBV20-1	CSARAGYSNQPQHF	TGCAGTGCTAGAGCAGGGTATAGCAATCAGCCCCAGCATTTT
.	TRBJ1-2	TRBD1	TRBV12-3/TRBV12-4	CASSSMQGAVYGYTF	TGTGCCAGCAGTTCCATGCAGGGGGCGGTCTATGGCTACACCTTC
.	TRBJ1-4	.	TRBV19	CASSIESGTYDRNEKLFF	TGTGCCAGTAGTATAGAGTCCGGGACCTACGACCGCAATGAAAAACTGTTTTTT
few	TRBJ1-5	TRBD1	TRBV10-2	CASSGPPGTDNNQPQHF	TGCGCCAGCAGTGGACCTCCCGGGACAGACAACAATCAGCCCCAGCATTTT
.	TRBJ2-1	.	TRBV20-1	CSARTKDPGTYNEQFF	TGCAGTGCTAGAACCAAGGATCCGGGAACCTACAATGAGCAGTTCTTC
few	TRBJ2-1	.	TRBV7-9	CASSFSGVYNEQFF	TGTGCCAGCAGCTTCAGTGGGGTTTACAATGAGCAGTTCTTC
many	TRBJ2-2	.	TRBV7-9	CAGRGTYTGELFF	TGCGCGGGGAGGGGGACGTACACCGGGGAGCTGTTTTTT
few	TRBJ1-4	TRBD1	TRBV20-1	CSASPYPTGLGLGEKLFF	TGCAGTGCTAGTCCCTACCCGACAGGGTTGGGTTTAGGTGAAAAACTGTTTTTT
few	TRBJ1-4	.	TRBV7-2	CASSSDQKLFF	TGTGCCAGCAGCTCTGACCAAAAACTGTTTTTT
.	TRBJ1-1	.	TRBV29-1	CSAFRTEAFF	TGCAGCGCCTTCCGGACTGAAGCTTTCTTT
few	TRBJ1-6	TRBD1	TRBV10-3	CAISKGQYNSPLHF	TGTGCCATCAGTAAGGGACAGTATAATTCACCCCTCCACTTT
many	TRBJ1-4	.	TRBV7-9	CASSSSIGGIGEKLFF	TGTGCCAGCAGCTCCTCCATTGGGGGTATAGGCGAAAAACTGTTTTTT
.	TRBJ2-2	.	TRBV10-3	CAIGGLLGTGELFF	TGTGCCATCGGTGGGCTGCTAGGGACCGGGGAGCTGTTTTTT
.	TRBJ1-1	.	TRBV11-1	CALSLMTGVPNFMNTEAFF	TGTGCACTCAGCTTAATGACAGGCGTACCAAACTTCATGAACACTGAAGCTTTCTTT
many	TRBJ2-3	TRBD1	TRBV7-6	CASSLTGGATDTQYF	TGTGCCAGCAGCTTGACAGGGGGCGCAACAGATACGCAGTATTTT
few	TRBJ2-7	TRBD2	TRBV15	CATSRDGREDRNEQYF	TGTGCCACCAGCAGAGATGGGCGGGAGGATAGGAACGAGCAGTACTTC
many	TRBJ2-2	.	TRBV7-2	CASSFMDMRNTGELFF	TGTGCCAGCAGCTTCATGGATATGAGAAACACCGGGGAGCTGTTTTTT
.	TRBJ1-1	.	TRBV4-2	CASSHTAGSSLNTEACF	TGTGCCAGCAGCCACACGGCGGGTTCCTCCCTGAACACTGAAGCTTGCTTT
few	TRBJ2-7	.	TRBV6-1	CASSFIRGLGEQYF	TGTGCCAGCAGTTTTATCCGGGGGCTCGGGGAGCAGTACTTC
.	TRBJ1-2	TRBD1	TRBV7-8	CASSFTSRTGVLGYGYTF	TGTGCCAGCAGCTTTACTTCGCGGACAGGGGTGTTAGGCTATGGCTACACCTTC
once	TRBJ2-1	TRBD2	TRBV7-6	CASSFGTSVYNEQFF	TGTGCCAGCAGCTTCGGGACTAGCGTGTACAATGAGCAGTTCTTC
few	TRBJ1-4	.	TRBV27	CASSAMGGPNEKLFF	TGTGCCAGCAGTGCGATGGGCGGACCGAATGAAAAACTGTTTTTT
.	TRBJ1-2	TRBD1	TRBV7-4	CASTNKAGGFYGYTF	TGTGCCAGCACTAATAAAGCAGGGGGCTTCTATGGCTACACCTTC